The T cell receptor beta chain described here comes from a study of blood T cell repertoires in COVID-19. About the study: Sources were T cells, B-cell-depleted T cells, or PBMCs; the material itself was cDNA or gDNA.

TCRdb's copy holds only in-frame clones and misses some; the assay was immunoSEQ multiplex PCR. The table records roughly 220,000 clones, about four fifths of them present only once. V lost 8 bases to trimming and J lost 0 bases, with 26 bases between them. Germline V gene data show CDR1 as SNHLY and CDR2 as FYNNEI. The CDR3 is made up of 19 amino acids. The sequence was collected from a woman in her twenties or thirties who had recovered from COVID-19. The sequenced sample consisted of peripheral blood. This rearrangement joins TRBV2 to TRBJ2-4; a weak D match, TRBD1 (6 bases). CDR3 bases: TGTGCCAGCGGTGGGGGCTGGGCGACGGGCTCTCTAGCCAAAAACATTCAGTACTTC. This gives the protein CASGGGWATGSLAKNIQYF. Variable domain in full (rest from reference TRBV2 and TRBJ2-4): EPEVTQTPSHQVTQMGQEVILRCVPISNHLYFYWYRQILGQKVEFLVSFYNNEISEKSEIFDDQFSVERPDGSNFTLKIRSTKLEDSAMYFCASGGGWATGSLAKNIQYFGAGTRLSVL.